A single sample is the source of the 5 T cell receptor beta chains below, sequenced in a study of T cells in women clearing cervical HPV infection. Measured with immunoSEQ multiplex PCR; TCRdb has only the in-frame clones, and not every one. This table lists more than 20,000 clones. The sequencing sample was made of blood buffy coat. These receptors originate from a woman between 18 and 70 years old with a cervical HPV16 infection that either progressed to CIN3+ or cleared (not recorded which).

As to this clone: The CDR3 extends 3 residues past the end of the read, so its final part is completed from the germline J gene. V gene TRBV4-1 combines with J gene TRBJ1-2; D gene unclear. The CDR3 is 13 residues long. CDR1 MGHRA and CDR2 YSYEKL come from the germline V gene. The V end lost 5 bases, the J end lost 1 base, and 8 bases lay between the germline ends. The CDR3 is CASSNNDNYGYTF. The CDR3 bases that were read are TGCGCCAGCAGCAACAACGATAACTATGGC.

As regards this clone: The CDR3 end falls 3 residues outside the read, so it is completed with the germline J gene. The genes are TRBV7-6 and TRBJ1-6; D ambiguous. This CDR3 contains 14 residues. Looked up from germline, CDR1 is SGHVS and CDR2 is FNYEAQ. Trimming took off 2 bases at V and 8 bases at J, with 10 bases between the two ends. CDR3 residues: CASSLSSGDSPLHF. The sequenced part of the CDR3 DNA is TGTGCCAGCAGCTTATCGAGCGGGGATTCACCC.

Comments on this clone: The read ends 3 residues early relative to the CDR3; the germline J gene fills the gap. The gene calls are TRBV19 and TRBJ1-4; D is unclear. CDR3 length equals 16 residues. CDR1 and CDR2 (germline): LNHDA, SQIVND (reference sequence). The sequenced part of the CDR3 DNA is TGTGCCAGTAGTACACCTAGGAACTCCTATAATTCACCA. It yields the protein CASSTPRNSYNSP. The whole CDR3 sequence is CASSTPRNSYNSPLFF.

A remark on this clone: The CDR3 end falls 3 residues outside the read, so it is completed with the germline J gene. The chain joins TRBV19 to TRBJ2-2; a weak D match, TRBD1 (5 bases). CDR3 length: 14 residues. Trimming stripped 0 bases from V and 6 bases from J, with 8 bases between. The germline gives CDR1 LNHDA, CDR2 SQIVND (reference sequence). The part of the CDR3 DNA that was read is TGTGCCAGTAGTATAGACAGGGCTTCCGGGGAG. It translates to CASSIDRASGE. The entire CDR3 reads CASSIDRASGELFF.

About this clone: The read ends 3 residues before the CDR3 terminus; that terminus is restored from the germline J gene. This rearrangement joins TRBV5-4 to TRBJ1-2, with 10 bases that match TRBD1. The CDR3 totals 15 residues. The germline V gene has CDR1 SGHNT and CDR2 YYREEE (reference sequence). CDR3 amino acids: CASSLAFGTGVGYTF. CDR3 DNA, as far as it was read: TGTGCCAGCAGCTTGGCGTTCGGGACAGGGGTCGGC. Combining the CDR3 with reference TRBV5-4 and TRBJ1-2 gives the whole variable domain ETGVTQSPTHLIKTRGQQVTLRCSSQSGHNTVSWYQQALGQGPQFIFQYYREEENGRGNFPPRFSGLQFPNYSSELNVNALELDDSALYLCASSLAFGTGVGYTFGSGTRLTVV.